The 23 T cell receptor beta chains listed next were all sequenced from one sample in a study of T cell changes during pregnancy in multiple sclerosis. This table comes from immunoSEQ multiplex PCR, and its TCRdb copy is limited to in-frame clones, with some not included. Of some 56,000 clones in the sample, roughly 90% are singletons; the top ten hold approximately 0.58%. Here the sequenced sample was CD4+ T cells from peripheral blood mononuclear cells, taken after pregnancy. The origin of the receptors is a female donor with multiple sclerosis, enrolled in a pregnancy study.

This sequence joins TRBV6-4 and TRBJ1-2; a possible D gene is TRBD1 (5 bases). The CDR3 has 13 amino acids. Trimming took 6 bases from V and 2 from J, leaving 10 bases between them. Germline lookup yields CDR1 MRHNA and CDR2 SNTAGT. The CDR3 DNA follows: TGTGCCAGCAGCTTCGGGGGAAACTATGGCTACACCTTC. Amino acids: CASSFGGNYGYTF.

The chain couples TRBV7-9 to TRBJ2-1, with D perhaps matching TRBD1 (6 bases). The CDR3 loop spans 15 amino acids. CDR1 is SEHNR, CDR2 FQNEAQ, per germline (reference sequence). The V end was cut by 4 bases, the J end by 0 bases, with 10 bases between. The CDR3 coding sequence is TGTGCCAGCAGCTACCGACAGGTCTCCTACAATGAGCAGTTCTTC. This sequence encodes CASSYRQVSYNEQFF. Together with reference TRBV7-9 and TRBJ2-1, the CDR3 gives the full variable domain: DTGVSQNPRHKITKRGQNVTFRCDPISEHNRLYWYRQTLGQGPEFLTYFQNEAQLEKSRLLSDRFSAERPKGSFSTLEIQRTEQGDSAMYLCASSYRQVSYNEQFFGPGTRLTVL.

The rearrangement joins TRBV6-4 to TRBJ1-2, with 8 bases aligning to TRBD1. The CDR3 extends over 14 amino acids. With V trimmed by 3 bases and J by 3 bases, 3 bases remained unmatched. Per the germline V gene, CDR1 is MRHNA and CDR2 is SNTAGT. DNA of the CDR3: TGTGCCAGCAGTGAGGAACAGGGGGACTATGGCTACACCTTC. It translates to CASSEEQGDYGYTF.

V gene TRBV7-2 combines with J gene TRBJ2-7; 7 positions match TRBD2. The CDR3 totals 16 residues. The junction had 8 bases not matched to a gene; V was cut back by 2 bases and J by 1 base. Germline assignment: CDR1 SGHTA and CDR2 FQGNSA. The CDR3 DNA reads as TGTGCCAGCAGCTTATTTGCTAGCGGCCATTCCTACGAGCAGTACTTC. Translating gives CASSLFASGHSYEQYF.

V gene TRBV7-2 combines with J gene TRBJ1-5; 7 positions agree with TRBD1. The V gene's germline CDR1 is SGHTA and CDR2 FQGNSA. The CDR3 runs 15 residues. V gave up 5 bases and J gave up 0 bases; unmatched junction bases: 4. CDR3 region: CASSQGVYSNQPQHF. CDR3 DNA sequence: TGTGCCAGCAGCCAGGGGGTCTATAGCAATCAGCCCCAGCATTTT. Looking up the rest from reference TRBV7-2 and TRBJ1-5 gives the full variable domain: GAGVSQSPSNKVTEKGKDVELRCDPISGHTALYWYRQSLGQGLEFLIYFQGNSAPDKSGLPSDRFSAERTGGSVSTLTIQRTQQEDSAVYLCASSQGVYSNQPQHFGDGTRLSIL.

This clone was recorded only once. The rearrangement links TRBV11-1 to TRBJ2-3; the match to TRBD2 covers 10 bases. Trimming cost V 0 bases and J 4 bases; bases outside gene matches: 4. The CDR3 is 16 residues long. Germline V lookup: CDR1 SGHAT, CDR2 FQDESV (reference sequence). CDR3 sequence: CASSLAKLAGADTQYF. The CDR3 DNA follows: TGTGCCAGCAGCTTAGCGAAGCTAGCGGGGGCAGATACGCAGTATTTT.

The chain has TRBV7-8 and TRBJ2-5; 10 nucleotides align to TRBD1. Germline assignment: CDR1 SGHVS and CDR2 FQNEAQ. This CDR3 has 15 residues. The V and J ends lost 3 bases and 2 bases, in that order; junction bases with no gene match: 3. The CDR3 spells CASSLDRGKQETQYF. The CDR3 coding sequence is TGTGCCAGCAGCTTGGACAGGGGGAAACAAGAGACCCAGTACTTC.

This chain uses TRBV5-4 with TRBJ2-7, with D possibly TRBD2 on 7 matching bases. V lost 4 bases and J 6 bases, leaving 20 bases between the germline ends. This CDR3 has 15 amino acids. CDR1 SGHNT and CDR2 YYREEE come from the germline V gene (reference sequence). The CDR3 here is CASSILTPGGSEQYF. CDR3 DNA sequence: TGTGCCAGCAGCATTCTTACCCCGGGGGGCTCCGAGCAGTACTTC.

Remarks on this clone: The sample has other DNA sequences that encode this CDR3 too. The chain is built from TRBV18 and TRBJ2-1, with 14 bases lining up with TRBD2. The germline V gene has CDR1 KGHSH and CDR2 LQKENI. The CDR3 covers 15 residues. V shed 3 bases, J shed 6 bases, and the junction held 1 base outside the gene matches. The CDR3 bases are TGTGCCAGCTCACCGACTAGCGGGGGGGCCAATGAGCAGTTCTTC. Protein sequence: CASSPTSGGANEQFF.

This chain joins TRBV12-5 and TRBJ2-7; 7 bases align to TRBD1. This CDR3 contains 16 residues. From germline, CDR1 is LGHNT and CDR2 FRNRAP. V was clipped by 7 bases and J by 1 base; unmatched bases: 13. CDR3 sequence reads: CASALVGAGGSYEQYF. The CDR3 DNA is TGTGCTAGTGCCTTAGTCGGGGCAGGGGGATCCTACGAGCAGTACTTC.

This chain uses TRBV4-3 with TRBJ2-1; D perhaps matches TRBD2 (6 bases). From germline, CDR1 is LGHNA and CDR2 YSLEER. V dropped 4 bases and J dropped 2 bases, with 12 bases sitting between them. The length of the CDR3 is 15 residues. The CDR3 DNA sequence: TGCGCCAGCAGCCGGGACTTTAGGGCCTACAATGAGCAGTTCTTC. This codes for CASSRDFRAYNEQFF.

The chain carries TRBV7-9 and TRBJ1-2; no clear D gene. The V gene lost 2 bases and the J gene lost 6 bases, with 10 bases spanning the gap. The CDR3 is 13 amino acids. Germline V gene data show CDR1 as SEHNR and CDR2 as FQNEAQ (reference sequence). CDR3 in amino acids: CASSLSSFHGYTF. The CDR3 DNA reads TGTGCCAGCAGCTTATCTTCCTTCCATGGCTACACCTTC.

In DNA, the CDR3 is TGTGCCAGCAGACGGGACAGGGGATCGACTACTGAAGCTTTCTTT. Protein: CASRRDRGSTTEAFF. The chain uses TRBV2 and TRBJ1-1, with 10 bases that match TRBD1. V dropped 6 bases and J dropped 5; count of bases not matched to a gene: 9. Germline assignment: CDR1 SNHLY and CDR2 FYNNEI. The CDR3 has 15 amino acids.

The gene calls are TRBV14 and TRBJ1-2, with 7 nucleotides matching TRBD1. V was clipped by 4 bases and J by 4 bases; unmatched bases: 12. CDR1 is SGHDN, CDR2 FVKESK, per germline. This CDR3 is 16 amino acids long. CDR3: CASSRHGGQGVYGYTF. The DNA of the CDR3 is TGTGCCAGCAGCCGACACGGAGGGCAGGGGGTCTATGGCTACACCTTC.

The gene calls are TRBV11-1 and TRBJ1-4; maybe TRBD1 (5 bases). The CDR3 is made up of 14 amino acids. Trimming pared 5 bases from V and 6 bases from J, leaving 13 bases between. CDR1 and CDR2 (germline): SGHAT, FQDESV (reference sequence). CDR3 residues: CASSATVLDEKLFF. In DNA, the CDR3 is TGTGCCAGCAGCGCGACAGTATTGGATGAAAAACTGTTTTTT. Full variable domain (rest looked up from reference TRBV11-1 and TRBJ1-4): EAEVAQSPRYKITEKSQAVAFWCDPISGHATLYWYRQILGQGPELLVQFQDESVVDDSQLPKDRFSAERLKGVDSTLKIQPAELGDSAMYLCASSATVLDEKLFFGSGTQLSVL.

The chain has TRBV18 and TRBJ2-3, with 8 bases that match TRBD2. The CDR3 is made up of 16 amino acids. Trimming removed 4 bases from V and 0 bases from J; junction bases left unmatched: 6. Germline-derived CDR1 and CDR2 are KGHSH and LQKENI. In DNA, the CDR3 is TGTGCCAGCTCACGGACGATAGCGGGGAGCACAGATACGCAGTATTTT. Translating gives CASSRTIAGSTDTQYF.

A single count supports this clone. This chain connects TRBV5-6 to TRBJ2-7; TRBD1 matches 8 bases. The CDR3 is 15 residues long. V lost 1 base, J lost 9 bases, and 12 bases stayed unmatched. The germline V gene encodes CDR1 SGHDT and CDR2 YYEEEE. CDR3 DNA: TGTGCCAGCAGCTTGCCACGGACAGGGATATTTGGGCAGTACTTC. Translating it yields CASSLPRTGIFGQYF. Complete variable domain (other parts from reference TRBV5-6 and TRBJ2-7): DAGVTQSPTHLIKTRGQQVTLRCSPKSGHDTVSWYQQALGQGPQFIFQYYEEEERQRGNFPDRFSGHQFPNYSSELNVNALLLGDSALYLCASSLPRTGIFGQYFGPGTRLTVT.

This clone was seen a single time. The rearrangement joins TRBV4-3 to TRBJ1-2, with unresolved D. The CDR3 runs 16 residues. Germline loops: CDR1 LGHNA, CDR2 YSLEER. V was trimmed by 0 bases and J by 4 bases, leaving 15 bases between them. The CDR3 loop reads CASSQESGPKGYGYTF. The CDR3 DNA is TGCGCCAGCAGCCAAGAGAGCGGACCAAAAGGCTATGGCTACACCTTC.

The gene calls are TRBV7-8 and TRBJ1-6; the match to TRBD1 covers 7 bases. V dropped 1 base and J dropped 6; count of bases not matched to a gene: 9. This CDR3 has 17 residues. Germline lookup yields CDR1 SGHVS and CDR2 FQNEAQ. The CDR3 DNA sequence: TGTGCCAGCAGCTTAGGGAGAAGGGACAGTAGTAATTCACCCCTCCACTTT. Translation: CASSLGRRDSSNSPLHF.

V usage is TRBV6-5 and J usage is TRBJ1-2, with a weak D call TRBD1 (6 bases). Germline lookup yields CDR1 MNHEY and CDR2 SVGAGI. The CDR3 loop spans 13 amino acids. Between the trimmed V and J ends, which lost 6 bases and 7 bases, there was a span of 15 bases. Here the CDR3 reads CASRSRDNRGYTF. The CDR3 coding sequence is TGTGCCAGCAGATCCCGGGACAACCGTGGCTACACCTTC.

V usage is TRBV11-3 and J usage is TRBJ2-1, with 10 positions matching TRBD1. The CDR3 consists of 14 residues. Germline CDR1 SGHNT, CDR2 YENEEA. V lost 5 bases to trimming and J lost 8 bases; unmatched junction nucleotides: 6. The CDR3 region has the DNA TGTGCCAGCAGCCGTCGACAGGGGGCCGATGAGCAGTTCTTC. It specifies CASSRRQGADEQFF.

This chain connects TRBV6-5 to TRBJ2-3, with D perhaps matching TRBD2 (7 bases). Per the germline V gene, CDR1 is MNHEY and CDR2 is SVGAGI. This CDR3 has 15 amino acids. The ends were cut back, 2 bases at V and 3 bases at J, with 12 bases in the middle. The CDR3 is CASSYARGATDTQYF. CDR3 nucleotides: TGTGCCAGCAGTTACGCTCGGGGGGCTACAGATACGCAGTATTTT.

The chain has TRBV7-3 and TRBJ1-2; D unclear. Trimming shortened V by 0 bases and J by 6 bases, and 8 bases separated the two germline ends. The CDR3 contains 13 residues. CDR1 is SGHTA and CDR2 is FQGTGA in the germline V gene. The CDR3, as DNA: TGTGCCAGCAGCTTAACAGGGAGGGATGGCTACACCTTC. This gives the protein CASSLTGRDGYTF.